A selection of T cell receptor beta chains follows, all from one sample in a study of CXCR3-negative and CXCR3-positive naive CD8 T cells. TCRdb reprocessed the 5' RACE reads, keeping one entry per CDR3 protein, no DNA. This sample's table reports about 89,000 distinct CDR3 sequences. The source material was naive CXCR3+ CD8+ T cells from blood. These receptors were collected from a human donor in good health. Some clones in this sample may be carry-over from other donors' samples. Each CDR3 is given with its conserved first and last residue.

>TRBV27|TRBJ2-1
CASSQSAGGLGDEQFF
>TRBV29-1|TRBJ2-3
CSVEVWDRSTDTQYF
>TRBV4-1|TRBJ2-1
CASSPPTGWNEQFF
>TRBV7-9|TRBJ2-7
CASSLGRFIDEQYF
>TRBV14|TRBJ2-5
CASSQDRGFQETQYF
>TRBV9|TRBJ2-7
CASSVEAGPAYEQYF
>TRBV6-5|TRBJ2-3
CASSPGGRVTDTQYF
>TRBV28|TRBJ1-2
CASSSPGRDYGYTF
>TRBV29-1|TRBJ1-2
CSVRLTGQGGGYTF
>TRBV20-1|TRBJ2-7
CSATTSGEQYF
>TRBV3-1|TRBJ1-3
CASSQNYGISGNTIYF
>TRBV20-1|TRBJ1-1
CSAQTGDEAFF
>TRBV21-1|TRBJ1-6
CASTAGIRFSRTGSPLHF
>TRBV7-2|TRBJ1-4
CASSSGQGVTNEKLFF
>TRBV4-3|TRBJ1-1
CASSDGTGEAFF
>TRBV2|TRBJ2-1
CASSRLAYVEQFF
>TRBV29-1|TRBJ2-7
CSVDRDTEQYF
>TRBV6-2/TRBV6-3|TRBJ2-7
CASSYSTSYEQYF
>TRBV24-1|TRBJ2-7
CATSGSQAHEQYF
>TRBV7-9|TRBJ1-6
CASSLEDFSPLHF
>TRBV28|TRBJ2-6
CASSLETGRYVLTF
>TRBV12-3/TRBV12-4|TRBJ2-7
CASSLGTAAYEQYF
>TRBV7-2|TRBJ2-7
CASSLPSGSSYEQYF
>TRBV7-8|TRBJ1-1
CASSLEGGGYTEAFF
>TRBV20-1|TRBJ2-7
CSAADRLSYEQYF
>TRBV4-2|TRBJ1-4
CASSQGIRGAEKLFF
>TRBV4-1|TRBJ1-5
CASSQLDGPNQPQHF
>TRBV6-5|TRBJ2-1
CASSYFMFGGSYNEQFF
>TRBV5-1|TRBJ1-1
CASSTRTGNTEAFF
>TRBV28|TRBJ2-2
CASSLGTVTGELFF
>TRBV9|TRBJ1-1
CASSVWDEGTEAFF
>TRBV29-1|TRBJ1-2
CSVDREGYYGYTF
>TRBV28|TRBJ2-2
CASSTGTSGNTGELFF
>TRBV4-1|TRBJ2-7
CASRPFGSSGSYEQYF
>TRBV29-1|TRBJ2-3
CSVGDRGRTDTQYF
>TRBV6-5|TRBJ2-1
CASSSEEVSYNEQFF
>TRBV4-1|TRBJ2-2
CASSQGLGVGELFF